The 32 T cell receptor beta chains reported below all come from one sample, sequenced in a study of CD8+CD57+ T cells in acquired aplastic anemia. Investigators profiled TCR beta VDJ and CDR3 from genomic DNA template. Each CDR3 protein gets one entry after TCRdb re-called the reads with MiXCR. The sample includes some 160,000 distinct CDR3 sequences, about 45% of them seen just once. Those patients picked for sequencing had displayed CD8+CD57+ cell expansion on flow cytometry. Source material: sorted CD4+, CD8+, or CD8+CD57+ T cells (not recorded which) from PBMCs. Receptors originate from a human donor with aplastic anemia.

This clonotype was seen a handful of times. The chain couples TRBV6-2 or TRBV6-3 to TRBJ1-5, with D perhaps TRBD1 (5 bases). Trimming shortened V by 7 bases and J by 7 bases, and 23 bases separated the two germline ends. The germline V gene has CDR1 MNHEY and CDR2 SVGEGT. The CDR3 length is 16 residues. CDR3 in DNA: TGTGCCAGCAAACCCCCGGGACTCCGAGAGGGGCAGCCCCAGCATTTT. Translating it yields CASKPPGLREGQPQHF.

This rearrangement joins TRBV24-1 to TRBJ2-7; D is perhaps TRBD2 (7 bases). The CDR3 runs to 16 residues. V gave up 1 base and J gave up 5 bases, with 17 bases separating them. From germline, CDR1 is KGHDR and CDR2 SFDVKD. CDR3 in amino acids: CATSDFSGQGRDEQYF. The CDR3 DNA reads TGTGCCACCAGTGATTTCTCTGGGCAGGGGAGGGACGAGCAGTACTTC.

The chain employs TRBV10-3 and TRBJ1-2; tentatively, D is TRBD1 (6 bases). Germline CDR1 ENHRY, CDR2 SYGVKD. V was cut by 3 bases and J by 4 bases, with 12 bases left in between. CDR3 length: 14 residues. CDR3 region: CAISEGGNIYGYTF. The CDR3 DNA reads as TGTGCCATCAGTGAAGGGGGAAACATCTATGGCTACACCTTC.

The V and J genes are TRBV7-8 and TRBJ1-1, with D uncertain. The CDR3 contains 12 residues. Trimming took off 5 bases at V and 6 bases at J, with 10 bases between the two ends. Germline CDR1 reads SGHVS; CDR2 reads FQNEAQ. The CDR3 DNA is TGTGCCAGCAGCCCCACGTCGGCTGAAGCTTTCTTT. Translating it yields CASSPTSAEAFF.

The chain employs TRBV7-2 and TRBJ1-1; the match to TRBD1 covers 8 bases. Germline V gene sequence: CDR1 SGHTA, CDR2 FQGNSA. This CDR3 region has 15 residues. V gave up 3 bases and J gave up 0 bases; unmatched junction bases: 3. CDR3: CASSFPGGMNTEAFF. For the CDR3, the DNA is TGTGCCAGCAGCTTTCCAGGGGGCATGAACACTGAAGCTTTCTTT. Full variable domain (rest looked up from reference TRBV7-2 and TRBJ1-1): GAGVSQSPSNKVTEKGKDVELRCDPISGHTALYWYRQSLGQGLEFLIYFQGNSAPDKSGLPSDRFSAERTGGSVSTLTIQRTQQEDSAVYLCASSFPGGMNTEAFFGQGTRLTVV.

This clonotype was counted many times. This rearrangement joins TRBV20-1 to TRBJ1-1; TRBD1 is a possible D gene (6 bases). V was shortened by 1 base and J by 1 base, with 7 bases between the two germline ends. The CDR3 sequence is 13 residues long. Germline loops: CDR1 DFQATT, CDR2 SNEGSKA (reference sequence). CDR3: CSARVDRNTEAFF. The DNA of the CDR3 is TGCAGTGCTAGAGTGGACAGGAACACTGAAGCTTTCTTT.

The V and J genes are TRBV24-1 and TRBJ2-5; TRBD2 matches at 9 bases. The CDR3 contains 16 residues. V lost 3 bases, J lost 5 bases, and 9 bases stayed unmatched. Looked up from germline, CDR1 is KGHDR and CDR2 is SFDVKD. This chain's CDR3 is CATSDNAGGLGETQYF. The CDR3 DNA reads TGTGCCACCAGTGATAATGCGGGGGGGCTCGGTGAGACCCAGTACTTC.

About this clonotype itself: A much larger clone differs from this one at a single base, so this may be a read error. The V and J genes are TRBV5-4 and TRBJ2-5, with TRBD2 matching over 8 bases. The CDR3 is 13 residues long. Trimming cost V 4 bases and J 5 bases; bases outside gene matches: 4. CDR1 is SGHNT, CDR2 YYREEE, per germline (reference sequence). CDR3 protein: CASSRGLVETQYF. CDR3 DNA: TGTGCCAGCAGCAGGGGACTAGTGGAGACCCAGTACTTC.

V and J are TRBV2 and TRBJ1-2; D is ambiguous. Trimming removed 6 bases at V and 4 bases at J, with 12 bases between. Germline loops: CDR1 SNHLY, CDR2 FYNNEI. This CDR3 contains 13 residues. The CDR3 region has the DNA TGTGCCAGCAGGGGCGGAGGCATCTATGGCTACACCTTC. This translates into CASRGGGIYGYTF.

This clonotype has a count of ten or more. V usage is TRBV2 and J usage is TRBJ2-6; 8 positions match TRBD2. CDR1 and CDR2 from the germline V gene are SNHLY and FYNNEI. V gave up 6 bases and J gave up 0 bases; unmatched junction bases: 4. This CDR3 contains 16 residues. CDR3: CASRERESSGANVLTF. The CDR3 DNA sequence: TGTGCCAGCAGGGAGCGGGAGAGCTCTGGGGCCAACGTCCTGACTTTC.

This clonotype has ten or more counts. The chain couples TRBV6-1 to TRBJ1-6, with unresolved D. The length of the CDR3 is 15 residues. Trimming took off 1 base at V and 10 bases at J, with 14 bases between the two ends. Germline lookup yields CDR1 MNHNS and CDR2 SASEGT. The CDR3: CASSEGTEGWSPLHF. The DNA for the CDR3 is TGTGCCAGCAGTGAAGGCACTGAGGGATGGTCACCCCTCCACTTT.

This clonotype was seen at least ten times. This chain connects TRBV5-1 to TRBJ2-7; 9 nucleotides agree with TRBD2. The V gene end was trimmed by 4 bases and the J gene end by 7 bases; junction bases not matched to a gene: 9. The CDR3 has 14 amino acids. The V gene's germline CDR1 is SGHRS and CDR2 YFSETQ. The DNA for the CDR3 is TGCGCCAGCAGCCCCGGACTAGCGCTGGTTGAGCAGTACTTC. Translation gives CASSPGLALVEQYF.

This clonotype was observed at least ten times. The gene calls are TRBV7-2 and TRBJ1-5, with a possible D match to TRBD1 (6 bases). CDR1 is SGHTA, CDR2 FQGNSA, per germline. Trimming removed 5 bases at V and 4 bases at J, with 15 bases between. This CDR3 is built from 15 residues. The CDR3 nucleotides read TGTGCCAGCAGCCAAGGGGGAGGGGCAAATCAGCCCCAGCATTTT. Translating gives CASSQGGGANQPQHF.

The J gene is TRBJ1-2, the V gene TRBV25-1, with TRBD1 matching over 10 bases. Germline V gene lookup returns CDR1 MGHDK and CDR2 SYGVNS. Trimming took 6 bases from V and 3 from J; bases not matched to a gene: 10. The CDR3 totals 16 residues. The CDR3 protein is CASSRTGGAHDYGYTF. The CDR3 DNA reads TGTGCCAGCAGCCGGACAGGGGGAGCGCACGACTATGGCTACACCTTC.

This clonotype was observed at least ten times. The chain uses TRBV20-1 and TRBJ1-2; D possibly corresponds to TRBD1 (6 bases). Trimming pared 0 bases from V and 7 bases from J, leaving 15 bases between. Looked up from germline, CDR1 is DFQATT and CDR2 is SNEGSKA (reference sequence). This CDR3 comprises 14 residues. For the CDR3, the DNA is TGCAGTGCTAGAGATCCAGGGGAATTGGGTGGCTACACCTTC. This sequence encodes CSARDPGELGGYTF.

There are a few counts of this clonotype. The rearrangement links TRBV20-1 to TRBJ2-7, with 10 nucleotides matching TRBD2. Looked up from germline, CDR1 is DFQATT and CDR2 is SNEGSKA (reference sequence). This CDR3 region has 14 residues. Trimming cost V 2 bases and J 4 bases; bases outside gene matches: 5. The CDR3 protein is CSARRSSGSYEQYF. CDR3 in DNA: TGCAGTGCTAGAAGGTCTAGCGGGAGTTACGAGCAGTACTTC.

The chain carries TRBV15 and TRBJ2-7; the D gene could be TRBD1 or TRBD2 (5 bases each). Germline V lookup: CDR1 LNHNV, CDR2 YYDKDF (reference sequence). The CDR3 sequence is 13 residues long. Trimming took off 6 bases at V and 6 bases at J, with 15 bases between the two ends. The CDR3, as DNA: TGTGCCACCAGGTCCCCGGGAAGGGGCGAGCAGTACTTC. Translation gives CATRSPGRGEQYF.

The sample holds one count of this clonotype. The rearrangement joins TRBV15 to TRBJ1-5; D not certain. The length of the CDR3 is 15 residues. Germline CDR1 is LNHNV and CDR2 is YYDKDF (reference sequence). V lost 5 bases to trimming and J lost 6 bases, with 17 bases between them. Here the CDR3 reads CATSSSSEAAQPQHF. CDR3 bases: TGTGCCACCAGCTCCAGTTCGGAGGCCGCTCAGCCCCAGCATTTT.

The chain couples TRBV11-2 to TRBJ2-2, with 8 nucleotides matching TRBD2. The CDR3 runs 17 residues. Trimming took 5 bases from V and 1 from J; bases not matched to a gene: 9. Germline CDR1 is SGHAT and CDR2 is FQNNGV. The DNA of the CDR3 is TGTGCCAGCAGCCCACAGCCCCTAGCGGGGAACACCGGGGAGCTGTTTTTT. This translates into CASSPQPLAGNTGELFF.

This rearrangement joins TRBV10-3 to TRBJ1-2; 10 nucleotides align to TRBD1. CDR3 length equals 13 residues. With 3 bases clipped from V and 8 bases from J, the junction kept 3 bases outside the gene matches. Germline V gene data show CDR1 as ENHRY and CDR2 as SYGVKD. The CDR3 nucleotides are TGTGCCATCAGTGACGGACAGGGGGGCGGCTACACCTTC. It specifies CAISDGQGGGYTF.

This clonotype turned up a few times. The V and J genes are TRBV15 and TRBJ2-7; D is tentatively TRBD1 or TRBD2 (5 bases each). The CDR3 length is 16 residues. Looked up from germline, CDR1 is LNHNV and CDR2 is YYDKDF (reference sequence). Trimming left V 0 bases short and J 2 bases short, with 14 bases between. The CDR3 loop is CATSREVGDGPYEQYF. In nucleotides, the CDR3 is TGTGCCACCAGCAGAGAGGTGGGGGACGGTCCCTACGAGCAGTACTTC. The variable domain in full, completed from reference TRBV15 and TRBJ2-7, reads DAMVIQNPRYQVTQFGKPVTLSCSQTLNHNVMYWYQQKSSQAPKLLFHYYDKDFNNEADTPDNFQSRRPNTSFCFLDIRSPGLGDTAMYLCATSREVGDGPYEQYFGPGTRLTVT.

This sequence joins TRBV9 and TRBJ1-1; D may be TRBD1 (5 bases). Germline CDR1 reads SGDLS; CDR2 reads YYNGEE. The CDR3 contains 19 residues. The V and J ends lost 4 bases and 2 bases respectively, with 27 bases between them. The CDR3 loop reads CASSIELWTSGGINTEAFF. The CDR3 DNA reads TGTGCCAGCAGCATCGAGCTATGGACTAGCGGGGGGATCAACACTGAAGCTTTCTTT.

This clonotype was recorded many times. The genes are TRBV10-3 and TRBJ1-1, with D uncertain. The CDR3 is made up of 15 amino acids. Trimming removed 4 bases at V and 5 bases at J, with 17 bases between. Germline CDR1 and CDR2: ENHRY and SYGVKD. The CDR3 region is CAISGSGIMDTEAFF. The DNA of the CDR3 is TGTGCCATCAGTGGGTCGGGAATAATGGATACTGAAGCTTTCTTT.

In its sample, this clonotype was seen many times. In DNA, the CDR3 is TGTGCCAGTAGTATGGTACAGGGGGCGAACACCGGGGAGCTGTTTTTT. It specifies CASSMVQGANTGELFF. The rearrangement links TRBV19 to TRBJ2-2; 8 bases line up with TRBD1. Germline V gene lookup returns CDR1 LNHDA and CDR2 SQIVND (reference sequence). J was trimmed by 0 bases and V by 3 bases; bases with no gene match: 3. The CDR3 totals 16 residues.

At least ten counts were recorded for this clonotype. The CDR3 sequence: CASTDPGTGFDYTF. The CDR3 nucleotides are TGTGCCAGCACCGACCCCGGGACAGGGTTTGACTACACCTTC. This chain joins TRBV6-2 or TRBV6-3 and TRBJ1-2; 9 bases agree with TRBD1. The CDR3 extends over 14 amino acids. V lost 7 bases, J lost 10 bases, and 13 bases stayed unmatched. In germline, CDR1 is MNHEY, CDR2 SVGEGT.

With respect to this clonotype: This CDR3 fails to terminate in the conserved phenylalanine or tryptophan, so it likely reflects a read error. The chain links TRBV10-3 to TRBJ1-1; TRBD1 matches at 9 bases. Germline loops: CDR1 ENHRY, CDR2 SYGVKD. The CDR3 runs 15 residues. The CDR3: CASSGGTGPGTEAFS. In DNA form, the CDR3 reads TGTGCCAGCAGTGGGGGGACAGGGCCGGGAACTGAAGCTTTCTCT.

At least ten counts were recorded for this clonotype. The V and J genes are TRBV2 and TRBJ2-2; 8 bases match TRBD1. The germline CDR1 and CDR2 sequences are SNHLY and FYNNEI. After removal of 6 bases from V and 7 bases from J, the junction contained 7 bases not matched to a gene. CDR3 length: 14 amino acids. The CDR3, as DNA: TGTGCCAGCAGGTGGCAGGGGGCGAACGGGGAGCTGTTTTTT. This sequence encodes CASRWQGANGELFF.

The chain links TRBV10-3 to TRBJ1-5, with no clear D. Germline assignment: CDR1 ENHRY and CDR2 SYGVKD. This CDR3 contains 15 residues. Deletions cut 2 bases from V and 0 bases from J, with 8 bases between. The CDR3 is CAISEGVGSNQPQHF. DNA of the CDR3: TGTGCCATCAGTGAGGGTGTAGGTAGCAATCAGCCCCAGCATTTT.

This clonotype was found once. The CDR3 is CATSSWDRGHYGYTF. CDR3 DNA sequence: TGTGCCACCAGCAGTTGGGACAGGGGGCACTATGGCTACACCTTC. The chain recombines TRBV15 with TRBJ1-2; TRBD1 aligns across 12 bases. Trimming cost V 3 bases and J 3 bases; bases outside gene matches: 2. Germline V gene data show CDR1 as LNHNV and CDR2 as YYDKDF (reference sequence). The CDR3 is 15 amino acids.

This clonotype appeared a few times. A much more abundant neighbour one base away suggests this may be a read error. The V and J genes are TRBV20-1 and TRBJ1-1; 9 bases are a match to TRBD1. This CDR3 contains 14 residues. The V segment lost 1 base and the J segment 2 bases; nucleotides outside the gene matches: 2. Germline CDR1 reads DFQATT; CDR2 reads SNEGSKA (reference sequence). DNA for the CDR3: TGCAGTGCTAGAGGGGGACAGGGTAACACTGAAGCTTTCTTT. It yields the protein CSARGGQGNTEAFF.

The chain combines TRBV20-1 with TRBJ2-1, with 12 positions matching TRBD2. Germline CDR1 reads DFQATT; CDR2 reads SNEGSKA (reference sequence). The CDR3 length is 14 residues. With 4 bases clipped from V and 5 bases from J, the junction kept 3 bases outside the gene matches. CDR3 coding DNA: TGCAGTGCTACAGGGACTAGCGGGCACAATGAGCAGTTCTTC. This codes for CSATGTSGHNEQFF.

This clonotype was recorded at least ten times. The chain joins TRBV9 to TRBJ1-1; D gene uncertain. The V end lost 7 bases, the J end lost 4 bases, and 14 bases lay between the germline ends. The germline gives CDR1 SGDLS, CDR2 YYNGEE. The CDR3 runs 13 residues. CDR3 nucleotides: TGTGCCAGCGGTGGGTTGCGGGCCACTGAAGCTTTCTTT. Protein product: CASGGLRATEAFF.